This T cell receptor (beta chain) was identified in a study of blood T cell repertoires in COVID-19. The CDR3 is 13 residues long. Germline lookup yields CDR1 MNHNS and CDR2 SASEGT. Trimming took off 2 bases at V and 4 bases at J, with 8 bases between the two ends. The protocol was immunoSEQ multiplex PCR, while the TCRdb copy is restricted to in-frame clones and leaves out a portion. This table has 150,000 to 200,000 clones, 65% to 85% appearing once. Input material: peripheral blood. This clonotype originated in an elderly woman with acute or convalescent COVID-19. The chain couples TRBV6-1 to TRBJ1-2, with D possibly matching TRBD1 (5 bases). The CDR3 here is CASSEQGLYGYTF. CDR3 sequence (DNA): TGTGCCAGCAGTGAACAGGGTCTCTATGGCTACACCTTC.